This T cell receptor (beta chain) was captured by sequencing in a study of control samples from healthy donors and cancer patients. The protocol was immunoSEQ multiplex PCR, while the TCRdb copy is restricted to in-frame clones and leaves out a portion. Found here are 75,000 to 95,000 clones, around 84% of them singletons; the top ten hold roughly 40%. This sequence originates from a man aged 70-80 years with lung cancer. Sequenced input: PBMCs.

The chain's CDR3 is CASSPGLATNTGELFF. The CDR3 coding sequence is TGTGCCAGCAGCCCGGGACTAGCGACGAACACCGGGGAGCTGTTTTTT. The V call is TRBV9, the J call TRBJ2-2; 10 nucleotides align to TRBD2. The CDR3 spans 16 residues. V was clipped by 4 bases and J by 0 bases; unmatched bases: 3. Germline V gene sequence: CDR1 SGDLS, CDR2 YYNGEE.